This passage covers 32 T cell receptor beta chains from one sample sequenced in a study of blood T cell repertoires in COVID-19. The protocol was immunoSEQ multiplex PCR, while the TCRdb copy is restricted to in-frame clones and leaves out a portion. Of 270,000 or so clones in the sample, roughly 88% were seen once. Sequenced sample: PBMCs or T cells enriched from blood (not recorded which). All receptors come from a woman in her forties with acute COVID-19.

This rearrangement joins TRBV7-9 to TRBJ2-3; 9 bases agree with TRBD2. The CDR3 has 16 residues. Germline V gene data show CDR1 as SEHNR and CDR2 as FQNEAQ (reference sequence). The V gene end was trimmed by 5 bases and the J gene end by 4 bases; junction bases not matched to a gene: 10. The CDR3 coding sequence is TGTGCCAGCAGCCGTCCTAGCGGGACGGGCGCAGATACGCAGTATTTT. It is translated as CASSRPSGTGADTQYF. The entire variable domain, with the rest obtained from reference TRBV7-9 and TRBJ2-3, is as follows: DTGVSQNPRHKITKRGQNVTFRCDPISEHNRLYWYRQTLGQGPEFLTYFQNEAQLEKSRLLSDRFSAERPKGSFSTLEIQRTEQGDSAMYLCASSRPSGTGADTQYFGPGTRLTVL.

The V and J genes are TRBV28 and TRBJ1-5; perhaps TRBD1 as D (5 bases). With 5 bases removed from V and 0 bases from J, the gap between germline ends came to 11 bases. This CDR3 region has 15 residues. Germline V gene lookup returns CDR1 MDHEN and CDR2 SYDVKM. The CDR3 spells CASSRGFYSNQPQHF. Here the CDR3 DNA reads TGTGCCAGCAGTCGGGGGTTCTATAGCAATCAGCCCCAGCATTTT.

This sequence joins TRBV6-1 and TRBJ2-5; 7 nucleotides agree with TRBD1. Germline V gene data show CDR1 as MNHNS and CDR2 as SASEGT. The V and J ends lost 2 bases and 5 bases, in that order; junction bases with no gene match: 2. CDR3 size: 13 residues. The CDR3 region is CASSERGLETQYF. The DNA of the CDR3 is TGTGCCAGCAGTGAAAGGGGGCTTGAGACCCAGTACTTC.

This chain links TRBV10-3 with TRBJ1-2; 9 bases align to TRBD1. V dropped 0 bases and J dropped 4; count of bases not matched to a gene: 3. Germline assignment: CDR1 ENHRY and CDR2 SYGVKD. The CDR3 contains 15 residues. The CDR3 DNA is TGTGCCATCAGTGAGTCAACAGGGGGCAGCTATGGCTACACCTTC. It yields the protein CAISESTGGSYGYTF.

J is TRBJ2-1 and V is TRBV11-3, with 12 bases that match TRBD1. Germline V gene lookup returns CDR1 SGHNT and CDR2 YENEEA. Trimming removed 2 bases from V and 5 bases from J; junction bases left unmatched: 4. This CDR3 is built from 16 residues. This CDR3 is CASSLKGQGANNEQFF. The DNA for the CDR3 is TGTGCCAGCAGCTTAAAGGGACAGGGGGCAAACAATGAGCAGTTCTTC.

This chain links TRBV28 with TRBJ2-7; D is perhaps TRBD1 (5 bases). The CDR3 has 13 amino acids. Per germline, CDR1 MDHEN and CDR2 SYDVKM. V shed 4 bases and J shed 0 bases, with 7 bases lying between them. The CDR3 sequence: CASSWGLSYEQYF. The CDR3 DNA follows: TGTGCCAGCAGTTGGGGCCTCTCCTACGAGCAGTACTTC.

The rearrangement joins TRBV5-6 to TRBJ2-4; 7 bases map to TRBD1. Germline lookup yields CDR1 SGHDT and CDR2 YYEEEE. With 2 bases clipped from V and 0 bases from J, the junction kept 5 bases outside the gene matches. CDR3 length: 16 residues. CDR3 sequence: CASSLWDRLAKNIQYF. The CDR3 DNA follows: TGTGCCAGCAGCTTATGGGACAGACTAGCCAAAAACATTCAGTACTTC. Full variable domain (remainder filled in from reference TRBV5-6 and TRBJ2-4): DAGVTQSPTHLIKTRGQQVTLRCSPKSGHDTVSWYQQALGQGPQFIFQYYEEEERQRGNFPDRFSGHQFPNYSSELNVNALLLGDSALYLCASSLWDRLAKNIQYFGAGTRLSVL.

This clone turned up a few times. The chain combines TRBV2 with TRBJ1-2, with 7 bases lining up with TRBD1. Germline CDR1 is SNHLY and CDR2 is FYNNEI. Germline trimming cut 5 bases from V and 6 bases from J; bases unmatched to any gene: 3. The CDR3 has 12 residues. Here the CDR3 reads CASSPTGNGYTF. The DNA of the CDR3 is TGTGCCAGCAGTCCGACAGGGAATGGCTACACCTTC.

The rearrangement joins TRBV7-9 to TRBJ2-7; tentative D call: TRBD2 (5 bases). Germline loops: CDR1 SEHNR, CDR2 FQNEAQ (reference sequence). The CDR3 spans 13 residues. The V and J ends lost 10 bases and 2 bases respectively, with 15 bases between them. In nucleotides, the CDR3 is TGTGCCACCCGCTCCCCGGGGACCTACGAGCAGTACTTC. This encodes CATRSPGTYEQYF.

The CDR3 here is CASSGGGGPQHF. For the CDR3, the DNA is TGTGCCAGCAGCGGGGGCGGGGGACCCCAGCATTTT. The J gene is TRBJ1-5, the V gene TRBV9; D possibly corresponds to TRBD1 (5 bases). The V gene lost 3 bases and the J gene lost 10 bases, with 11 bases spanning the gap. Germline assignment: CDR1 SGDLS and CDR2 YYNGEE. The CDR3 extends over 12 amino acids.

This chain connects TRBV5-1 to TRBJ2-7; 7 nucleotides align to TRBD1. From germline, CDR1 is SGHRS and CDR2 YFSETQ. With V trimmed by 2 bases and J by 3 bases, 8 bases remained unmatched. The CDR3 loop spans 15 amino acids. CDR3 protein: CASSLADRSIYEQYF. CDR3 nucleotides: TGCGCCAGCAGCTTAGCGGACAGGTCCATCTACGAGCAGTACTTC.

V and J are TRBV18 and TRBJ2-1, with a tentative D call TRBD1 (6 bases). The CDR3 consists of 12 residues. Germline values: CDR1 KGHSH, CDR2 LQKENI. With 6 bases removed from V and 14 bases from J, the gap between germline ends came to 17 bases. CDR3 coding DNA: TGTGCCAGCTCGCGCACAGGGTCGGGTGAGTTCTTC. This codes for CASSRTGSGEFF.

The chain carries TRBV2 and TRBJ1-1; 8 nucleotides match TRBD1. The V gene's germline CDR1 is SNHLY and CDR2 FYNNEI. The trim removed 5 bases at V and 0 bases at J, leaving 11 bases unmatched. The CDR3 has 17 residues. CDR3 region: CASSPGTGNGLNTEAFF. The CDR3 nucleotides are TGTGCCAGCAGTCCCGGGACAGGCAACGGACTGAACACTGAAGCTTTCTTT.

V and J are TRBV5-1 and TRBJ1-1; no definite D call. CDR1 and CDR2 (germline): SGHRS, YFSETQ. Trimming left V 0 bases short and J 10 bases short, with 13 bases between. CDR3 length: 13 residues. This CDR3 reads CASSLESGSAAFF. CDR3 sequence (DNA): TGCGCCAGCAGCTTGGAGTCGGGGTCTGCAGCTTTCTTT.

Only one count was recorded for this clone. The chain has TRBV27 and TRBJ1-6; 9 bases line up with TRBD1. This CDR3 contains 16 residues. Germline lookup yields CDR1 MNHEY and CDR2 SMNVEV (reference sequence). The junction had 9 bases not matched to a gene; V was cut back by 4 bases and J by 8 bases. The CDR3 is CASSYTPGQGDSPLHF. CDR3 bases: TGTGCCAGCAGTTACACACCGGGACAGGGTGATTCACCCCTCCACTTT.

The rearrangement uses TRBV30 and TRBJ2-5; TRBD1 matches at 10 bases. CDR1 and CDR2 (germline): GTSNPN, SVGIG (reference sequence). The junction had 18 bases not matched to a gene; V was cut back by 3 bases and J by 2 bases. The CDR3 contains 19 residues. This chain's CDR3 is CAWSGGGTGVLYLQETQYF. The CDR3 bases are TGTGCCTGGAGCGGAGGGGGGACAGGGGTCCTTTATCTTCAAGAGACCCAGTACTTC.

The V gene is TRBV2, the J gene TRBJ2-7; D remains unclear. Germline loops: CDR1 SNHLY, CDR2 FYNNEI. The germline V and J ends were trimmed by 6 bases and 0 bases, with 6 bases remaining between them. The CDR3 totals 12 residues. The CDR3 spells CASREFSYEQYV. DNA for the CDR3: TGTGCCAGCAGGGAGTTCTCCTACGAGCAGTACGTC.

This chain uses TRBV5-1 with TRBJ1-4; TRBD1 might be the D (5 bases). The V gene's germline CDR1 is SGHRS and CDR2 YFSETQ. CDR3 length: 15 residues. V was trimmed by 0 bases and J by 4 bases, leaving 10 bases between them. CDR3 DNA sequence: TGCGCCAGCAGCTTGGTCGGGGGGAGTAATGAAAAACTGTTTTTT. It codes for CASSLVGGSNEKLFF.

V and J are TRBV4-2 and TRBJ2-3; unclear D gene. V was pared by 1 base and J by 5 bases, with 7 bases between. The germline V gene encodes CDR1 LGHNA and CDR2 YNFKEQ. This CDR3 comprises 13 residues. The CDR3 loop is CASSQGRRDTQYF. The CDR3 DNA reads as TGTGCCAGCAGCCAAGGACGGAGAGATACGCAGTATTTT.

The chain joins TRBV6-2 or TRBV6-3 to TRBJ1-4; a possible D gene is TRBD1 (5 bases). The CDR3 is 13 amino acids. Looked up from germline, CDR1 is MNHEY and CDR2 is SVGEGT. Trimming took 5 bases from V and 4 from J, leaving 8 bases between them. CDR3 bases: TGTGCCAGCAGTGGACACCGTAATGAAAAACTGTTTTTT. Its translation: CASSGHRNEKLFF.

The chain employs TRBV28 and TRBJ1-5, with a tentative D call TRBD1 (6 bases). There are 16 residues in the CDR3. CDR1 and CDR2 from the germline V gene are MDHEN and SYDVKM. Trimming stripped 6 bases from V and 0 bases from J, with 15 bases between. DNA of the CDR3: TGTGCCAGCAGATATACAGGGATTAATAGCAATCAGCCCCAGCATTTT. Its translation is CASRYTGINSNQPQHF.

This clone was found once. The chain joins TRBV27 to TRBJ1-2; maybe TRBD1 (5 bases). V was pared by 6 bases and J by 0 bases, with 26 bases between. This CDR3 comprises 19 residues. Germline assignment: CDR1 MNHEY and CDR2 SMNVEV (reference sequence). In nucleotides, the CDR3 is TGTGCCAGCAGCAAACAGGTTTGGTCAGGGCTAAATACTAACTATGGCTACACCTTC. Its protein product is CASSKQVWSGLNTNYGYTF.

This clone was recorded once. This chain joins TRBV11-2 and TRBJ2-5; 11 bases are a match to TRBD2. J was trimmed by 5 bases and V by 2 bases; bases with no gene match: 10. The CDR3 contains 17 residues. CDR1 and CDR2 (germline): SGHAT, FQNNGV. The CDR3, as DNA: TGTGCCAGCAGCTTATTGGCTAGCGGGAGGCCAGGGGAGACCCAGTACTTC. Protein product: CASSLLASGRPGETQYF. Variable domain in full (rest from reference TRBV11-2 and TRBJ2-5): EAGVAQSPRYKIIEKRQSVAFWCNPISGHATLYWYQQILGQGPKLLIQFQNNGVVDDSQLPKDRFSAERLKGVDSTLKIQPAKLEDSAVYLCASSLLASGRPGETQYFGPGTRLLVL.

This clone was seen a single time. This chain connects TRBV7-2 to TRBJ1-5; 7 bases align to TRBD1. The CDR3 sequence is 14 residues long. Germline loops: CDR1 SGHTA, CDR2 FQGNSA. V shed 3 bases, J shed 6 bases, and the junction held 5 bases outside the gene matches. CDR3 nucleotides: TGTGCCAGCAGCTTCGACAGGGACGGTCAGCCCCAGCATTTT. Amino acid sequence: CASSFDRDGQPQHF.

The rearrangement joins TRBV10-1 to TRBJ1-2; D ambiguous. The CDR3 extends over 13 amino acids. Germline CDR1 and CDR2: WNHNN and SYGVQD (reference sequence). With 5 bases removed from V and 0 bases from J, the gap between germline ends came to 7 bases. The CDR3 spells CASSTHSNYGYTF. DNA for the CDR3: TGCGCCAGCAGTACACATTCTAACTATGGCTACACCTTC.

The chain has TRBV7-6 and TRBJ2-2; tentatively, D is TRBD2 (6 bases). The CDR3 is 15 residues long. CDR1 is SGHVS and CDR2 is FNYEAQ in the germline V gene. The V gene lost 7 bases and the J gene lost 5 bases, with 17 bases spanning the gap. The CDR3 is CASIDMGGVTGELFF. CDR3 DNA: TGTGCCAGCATCGACATGGGGGGTGTGACCGGGGAGCTGTTTTTT.

This clone was found once. The chain employs TRBV9 and TRBJ2-3; 10 bases fit TRBD2. Trimming removed 3 bases from V and 5 bases from J; junction bases left unmatched: 12. There are 17 residues in the CDR3. Germline assignment: CDR1 SGDLS and CDR2 YYNGEE. This CDR3 reads CASSELAGVQLGDTQYF. The CDR3 DNA sequence: TGTGCCAGCAGCGAGCTAGCGGGAGTCCAACTGGGAGATACGCAGTATTTT.

V usage is TRBV19 and J usage is TRBJ1-1, with D uncertain. The CDR3 covers 13 residues. The germline CDR1 and CDR2 sequences are LNHDA and SQIVND (reference sequence). The V end was cut by 7 bases, the J end by 1 base, with 10 bases between. The CDR3 reads CASNEQRNTEAFF. DNA for the CDR3: TGTGCCAGTAACGAACAAAGGAACACTGAAGCTTTCTTT.

The V call is TRBV7-6, the J call TRBJ1-4; 8 bases are shared with TRBD1. The CDR3 loop spans 16 amino acids. Germline V gene data show CDR1 as SGHVS and CDR2 as FNYEAQ. The junction had 10 bases not matched to a gene; V was cut back by 3 bases and J by 7 bases. The CDR3 region is CASSFHGQGLGEKLFF. DNA of the CDR3: TGTGCCAGCAGCTTTCACGGACAGGGCTTGGGTGAAAAACTGTTTTTT.

This sequence joins TRBV3-1 (or the pseudogene TRBV3-2) and TRBJ2-1; 7 bases align to TRBD2. The V and J ends lost 5 bases and 9 bases, in that order; junction bases with no gene match: 16. Germline CDR1 is LGHDT and CDR2 is YNNKEL (reference sequence). The CDR3 loop spans 16 amino acids. CDR3 sequence reads: CASSAHSGLNAVEQFF. The DNA of the CDR3 is TGTGCCAGCAGCGCACATAGCGGGCTCAACGCGGTTGAGCAGTTCTTC.

In this sample, this clone turned up once. The chain is built from TRBV28 and TRBJ1-5; a weak D match, TRBD1 (6 bases). V was clipped by 5 bases and J by 0 bases, with 14 bases between them. Germline CDR1 and CDR2: MDHEN and SYDVKM. The CDR3 has 16 residues. For the CDR3, the DNA is TGTGCCAGCAGTAGACCCGAGGGGGATAGCAATCAGCCCCAGCATTTT. Protein: CASSRPEGDSNQPQHF.

This rearrangement joins TRBV6-5 to TRBJ1-4; possible D gene TRBD1, 6 bases. The CDR3 has 14 residues. V lost 6 bases and J 8 bases, leaving 16 bases between the germline ends. The germline V gene encodes CDR1 MNHEY and CDR2 SVGAGI. The CDR3 region is CASSNRVRTEKLFF. DNA of the CDR3: TGTGCCAGCAGCAACAGGGTGCGGACCGAAAAACTGTTTTTT.